This T cell receptor (beta chain) was sequenced during a study of blood T cell repertoires in COVID-19 (dated by TCRdb to about 2020). With respect to the entire study: Samples from collaborators originated in the United States, Italy and Spain and spanned both the acute and convalescent phases of COVID-19. The material from the prospective study consisted of cDNA or gDNA derived from T cells, B-cell-depleted T cells, or PBMCs. Subjects who had been exposed to COVID-19, were actively infected with it, or had recovered from it provided the deeply sampled blood TCRbeta repertoires that made up the dataset. The repertoires were released in a freely available public database meant as a resource for research on the immune response to SARS-CoV-2. Samples came from the ongoing ImmuneRACE study (first 160 participants) plus 1,254 subjects from 6 global collaborators. Nearly every sample came with metadata listing a de-identified subject ID, COVID-19 status, age in years and sex. HLA class I and class II types, where available, came from metadata supplied by the sample provider rather than from assay-based typing.

The immunoSEQ Assay, a bias-controlled multiplex PCR, was used to amplify TCRbeta CDR3 regions from genomic DNA. The paper's processing steps were these. The number of nucleated cells in each sample was estimated by amplification of reference gene primers within the assay. To quantify the absolute abundance of each unique TCRbeta CDR3 rearrangement, sequence reads were collapsed and filtered. For each sample, productive Simpson clonality was calculated by taking the square root of Simpson's diversity index across productive rearrangements. In its TCRdb copy, this immuneACCESS table keeps in-frame sequences only and misses some clones. Where compared with another copy, unresolved V genes explain less than half of these, and the others have no known cause. V, J and clone size reflect that table, while D and trimming were determined from the DNA. The table for this sample lists approximately 440,000 clones; about 91% of them were counted only once. The ten largest clones take up roughly 12% of the sample.

At one collaborating source in Seattle, patients were enrolled during active infection and were followed longitudinally through the course of disease. Collaborating institutions collected whole blood in K2EDTA tubes following their own protocols. For TCRbeta analysis, collaborators shipped samples as frozen whole blood, isolated PBMCs, or DNA extracted from either of those sample types. This clone has a single count. The clone's antigen remains unknown. Base qualities are not recorded, but no much larger clone differs from it by a single base. V is trimmed back by 5 bases and J by 5 bases, and the junction contains 9 bases that no gene match accounts for. The CDR3 holds 15 amino acids from the cysteine to the phenylalanine. This entry keeps only the CDR3 DNA: 45 bases, framed from base 1. CDR1 and CDR2 (MGHRA, YSYEKL) derive from the germline V gene. What the work shows at the level of the full study, not this receptor alone: Clinical and demographic metadata were provided uncurated, with the amount varying by source and participant.

Sample: peripheral blood. This receptor chain uses TRBV4-1 and TRBJ2-5, with TRBD2 matching 9 junction bases. This receptor was obtained from a woman between 50 and 59 years old with COVID-19, enrolled during active disease. This receptor carries the CDR3 CASSSQGGGEETQYF. The DNA is TGCGCCAGCAGCTCCCAGGGCGGGGGGGAGGAGACCCAGTACTTC.